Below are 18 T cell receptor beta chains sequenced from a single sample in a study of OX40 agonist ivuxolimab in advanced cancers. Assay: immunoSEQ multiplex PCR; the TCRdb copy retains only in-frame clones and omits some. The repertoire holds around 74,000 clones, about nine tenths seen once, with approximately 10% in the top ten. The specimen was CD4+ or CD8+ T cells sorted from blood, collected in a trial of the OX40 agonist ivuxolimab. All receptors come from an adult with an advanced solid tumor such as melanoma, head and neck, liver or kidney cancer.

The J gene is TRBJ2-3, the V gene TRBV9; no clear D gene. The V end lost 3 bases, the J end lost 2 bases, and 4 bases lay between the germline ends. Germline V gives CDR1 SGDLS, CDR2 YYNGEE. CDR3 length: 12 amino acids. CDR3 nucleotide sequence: TGTGCCAGCAGCGGGGACACAGATACGCAGTATTTT. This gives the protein CASSGDTDTQYF.

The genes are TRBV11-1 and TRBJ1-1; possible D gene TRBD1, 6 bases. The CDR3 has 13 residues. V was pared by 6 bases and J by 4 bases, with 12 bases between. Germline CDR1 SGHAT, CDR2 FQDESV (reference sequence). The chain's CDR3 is CASRQGSGTEAFF. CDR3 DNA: TGTGCCAGCAGACAGGGAAGTGGCACTGAAGCTTTCTTT. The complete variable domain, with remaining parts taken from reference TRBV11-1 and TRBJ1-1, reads EAEVAQSPRYKITEKSQAVAFWCDPISGHATLYWYRQILGQGPELLVQFQDESVVDDSQLPKDRFSAERLKGVDSTLKIQPAELGDSAMYLCASRQGSGTEAFFGQGTRLTVV.

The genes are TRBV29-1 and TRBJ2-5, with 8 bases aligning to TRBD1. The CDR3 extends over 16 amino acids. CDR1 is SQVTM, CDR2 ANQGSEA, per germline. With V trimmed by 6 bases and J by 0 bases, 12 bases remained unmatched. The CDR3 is CSVRGQAKTDQETQYF. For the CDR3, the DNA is TGCAGCGTAAGGGGACAGGCCAAGACCGACCAAGAGACCCAGTACTTC.

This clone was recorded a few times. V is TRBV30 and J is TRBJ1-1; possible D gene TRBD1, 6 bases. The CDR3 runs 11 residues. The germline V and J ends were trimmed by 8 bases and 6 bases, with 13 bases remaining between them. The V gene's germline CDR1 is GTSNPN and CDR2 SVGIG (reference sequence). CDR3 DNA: TGTGCCCGGACAGAAGGGGCTGAAGCTTTCTTT. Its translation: CARTEGAEAFF.

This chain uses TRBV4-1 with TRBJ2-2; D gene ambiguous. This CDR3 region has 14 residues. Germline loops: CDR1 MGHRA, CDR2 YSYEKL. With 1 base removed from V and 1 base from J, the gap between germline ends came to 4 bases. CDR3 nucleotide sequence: TGCGCCAGCAGCCAAGTGGTGAACACCGGGGAGCTGTTTTTT. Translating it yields CASSQVVNTGELFF.

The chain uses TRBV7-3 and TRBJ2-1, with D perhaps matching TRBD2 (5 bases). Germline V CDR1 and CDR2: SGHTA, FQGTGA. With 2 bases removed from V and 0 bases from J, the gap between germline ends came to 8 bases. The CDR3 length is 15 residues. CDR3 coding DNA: TGTGCCAGCAGCTTAGGGAGTACCTCCTACAATGAGCAGTTCTTC. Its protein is CASSLGSTSYNEQFF.

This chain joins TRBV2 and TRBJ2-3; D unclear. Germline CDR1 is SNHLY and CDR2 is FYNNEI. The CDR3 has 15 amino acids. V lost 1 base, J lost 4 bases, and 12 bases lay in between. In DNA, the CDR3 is TGTGCCAGCAGTGAAGGGCCCTCATCGGCAGATACGCAGTATTTT. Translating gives CASSEGPSSADTQYF.

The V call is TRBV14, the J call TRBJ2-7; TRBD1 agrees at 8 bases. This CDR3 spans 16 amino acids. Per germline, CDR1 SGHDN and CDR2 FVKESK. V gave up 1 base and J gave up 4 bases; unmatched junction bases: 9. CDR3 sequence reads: CASSQGTRTGFYEQYF. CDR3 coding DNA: TGTGCCAGCAGCCAAGGTACTAGGACAGGGTTTTACGAGCAGTACTTC.

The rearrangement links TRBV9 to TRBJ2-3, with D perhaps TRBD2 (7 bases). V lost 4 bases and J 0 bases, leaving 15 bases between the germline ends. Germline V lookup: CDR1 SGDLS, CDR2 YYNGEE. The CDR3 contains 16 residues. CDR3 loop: CASSLGRGGSTDTQYF. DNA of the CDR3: TGTGCCAGCAGCTTAGGTAGGGGGGGAAGCACAGATACGCAGTATTTT.

The CDR3 loop reads CASSFGIEQYF. In DNA, the CDR3 is TGTGCCAGCAGCTTTGGGATCGAGCAGTACTTC. The chain couples TRBV5-4 to TRBJ2-7; unclear D gene. There are 11 residues in the CDR3. V gave up 2 bases and J gave up 6 bases, with 6 bases separating them. CDR1 SGHNT and CDR2 YYREEE come from the germline V gene (reference sequence).

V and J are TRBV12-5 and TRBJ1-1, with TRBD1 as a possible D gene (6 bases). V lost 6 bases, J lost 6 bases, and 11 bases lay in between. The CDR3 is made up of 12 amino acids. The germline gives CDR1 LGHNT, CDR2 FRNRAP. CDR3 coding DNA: TGTGCTAGTGGGCCTAACAGGGCTGAAGCTTTCTTT. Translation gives CASGPNRAEAFF.

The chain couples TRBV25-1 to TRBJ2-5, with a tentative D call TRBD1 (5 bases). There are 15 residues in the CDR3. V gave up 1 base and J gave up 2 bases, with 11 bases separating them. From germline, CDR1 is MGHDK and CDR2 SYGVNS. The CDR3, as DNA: TGTGCCAGCAGTGAATTGAAGGGGTTTCAAGAGACCCAGTACTTC. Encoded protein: CASSELKGFQETQYF.

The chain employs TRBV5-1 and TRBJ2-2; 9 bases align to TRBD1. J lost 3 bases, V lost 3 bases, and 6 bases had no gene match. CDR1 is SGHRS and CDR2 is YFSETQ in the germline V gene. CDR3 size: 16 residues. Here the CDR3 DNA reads TGCGCCAGCAGCTGGGACAGGGAGCCGGACACCGGGGAGCTGTTTTTT. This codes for CASSWDREPDTGELFF.

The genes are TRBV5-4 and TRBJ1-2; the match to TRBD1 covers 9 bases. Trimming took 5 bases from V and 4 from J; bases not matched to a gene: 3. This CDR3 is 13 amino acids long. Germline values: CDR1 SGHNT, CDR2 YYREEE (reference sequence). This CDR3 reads CASRDRGFYGYTF. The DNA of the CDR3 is TGTGCCAGCAGGGACAGGGGATTCTATGGCTACACCTTC.

In DNA form, the CDR3 reads TGTGCCAGCAGCTTATCCGGCTCCTACGAGCAGTACTTC. The encoded protein is CASSLSGSYEQYF. V usage is TRBV7-8 and J usage is TRBJ2-7; D is ambiguous. CDR3 length: 13 residues. CDR1 SGHVS and CDR2 FQNEAQ come from the germline V gene. V lost 2 bases and J lost 0, with 5 bases in between.

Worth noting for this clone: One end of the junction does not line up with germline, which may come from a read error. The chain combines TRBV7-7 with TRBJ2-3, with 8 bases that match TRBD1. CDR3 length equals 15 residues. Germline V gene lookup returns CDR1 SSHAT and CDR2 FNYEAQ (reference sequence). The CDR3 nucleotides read TGTGCTAGCAGCTTAGGGGGACAGGGCACAGATACGCAGTATTTT. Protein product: CASSLGGQGTDTQYF.

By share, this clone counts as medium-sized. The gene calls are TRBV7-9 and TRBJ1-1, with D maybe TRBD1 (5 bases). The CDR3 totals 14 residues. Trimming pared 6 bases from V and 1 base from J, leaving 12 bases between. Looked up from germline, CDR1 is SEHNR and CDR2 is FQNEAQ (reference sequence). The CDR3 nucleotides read TGTGCCAGCAGACCTCTGAGGGGGAACACTGAAGCTTTCTTT. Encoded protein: CASRPLRGNTEAFF.

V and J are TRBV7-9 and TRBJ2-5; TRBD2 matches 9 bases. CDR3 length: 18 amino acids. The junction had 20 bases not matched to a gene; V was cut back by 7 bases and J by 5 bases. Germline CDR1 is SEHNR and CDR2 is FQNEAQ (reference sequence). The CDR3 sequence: CASTGAVAGESAWETQYF. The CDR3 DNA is TGTGCCAGCACCGGAGCAGTAGCGGGGGAGAGTGCTTGGGAGACCCAGTACTTC.